These 20 T cell receptor beta chains were all obtained from the same sample, sequenced in a study of CD8+ T cells in alopecia areata. In each case, RNA was isolated and then reverse transcribed into cDNA as the sequencing template. Sequencing was performed with immunoSEQ multiplex PCR; in TCRdb, only in-frame clones are kept and a portion is missing. The repertoire holds over 150,000 clones, more than 60% seen once, with around 1.8% in the top ten. This sample comprised CD4+ T cells sorted from blood, obtained at week 0. The receptors derive from a human donor with alopecia areata.

The CDR3: CASSSYRQGVENIQYF. The CDR3 bases are TGTGCCAGCAGTTCATACCGACAGGGGGTGGAAAACATTCAGTACTTC. V and J are TRBV7-2 and TRBJ2-4; 9 nucleotides align to TRBD1. The CDR3 loop spans 16 amino acids. The germline CDR1 and CDR2 sequences are SGHTA and FQGNSA. Trimming at V came to 6 bases and at J to 5 bases, leaving 11 bases not matched to a gene.

This rearrangement joins TRBV7-2 to TRBJ2-3, with a tentative D call TRBD2 (7 bases). Germline lookup yields CDR1 SGHTA and CDR2 FQGNSA. The CDR3 contains 16 residues. Trimming pared 2 bases from V and 8 bases from J, leaving 20 bases between. Here the CDR3 reads CASSLSSGGLRVTQYF. The CDR3 coding sequence is TGTGCCAGCAGCTTATCGTCCGGGGGGCTCCGTGTTACGCAGTATTTT.

The chain uses TRBV7-2 and TRBJ2-7; D tentatively fits TRBD1 or TRBD2 (5 bases each). The CDR3 totals 14 residues. Germline V gene data show CDR1 as SGHTA and CDR2 as FQGNSA. The V end was cut by 0 bases, the J end by 5 bases, with 11 bases between. The CDR3 DNA follows: TGTGCCAGCAGCTTAGCGGGACGGGGCGACGAGCAGTACTTC. It translates to CASSLAGRGDEQYF.

This clone was counted between two and nine times. The chain couples TRBV10-3 to TRBJ1-6, with TRBD1 matching 7 bases. This CDR3 contains 14 residues. Germline V gene data show CDR1 as ENHRY and CDR2 as SYGVKD. The trim removed 5 bases at V and 7 bases at J, leaving 5 bases unmatched. CDR3 in DNA: TGTGCCATCAGTTCCGGGACAGAAAATTCACCCCTCCACTTT. The encoded protein is CAISSGTENSPLHF.

The genes are TRBV19 and TRBJ2-3; D might be TRBD1 or TRBD2, each matching 5 bases. Germline V gene data show CDR1 as LNHDA and CDR2 as SQIVND (reference sequence). The CDR3 consists of 14 residues. Between the trimmed V and J ends, which lost 5 bases and 4 bases, there was a span of 13 bases. The CDR3 region has the DNA TGTGCCAGTAGTTGGGAGCCCAGGGCAGATACGCAGTATTTT. Amino acid sequence: CASSWEPRADTQYF.

The chain employs TRBV18 and TRBJ1-1, with a tentative D call TRBD1 (5 bases). Trimming removed 6 bases at V and 4 bases at J, with 18 bases between. CDR1 and CDR2 from the germline V gene are KGHSH and LQKENI. This CDR3 has 15 residues. The CDR3 sequence: CASSPRRDAGTEAFF. In nucleotides, the CDR3 is TGTGCCAGCTCGCCTCGCCGGGACGCGGGCACTGAAGCTTTCTTT.

This clone was detected only a few times. The CDR3 sequence: CAWKEGAKGSPLHF. CDR3 bases: TGTGCCTGGAAGGAGGGGGCGAAGGGTTCACCCCTCCACTTT. The chain employs TRBV30 and TRBJ1-6; 7 bases agree with TRBD1. Germline V gene sequence: CDR1 GTSNPN, CDR2 SVGIG (reference sequence). Trimming at V came to 4 bases and at J to 9 bases, leaving 9 bases not matched to a gene. The length of the CDR3 is 14 residues.

The V and J genes are TRBV27 and TRBJ1-2; 8 nucleotides match TRBD1. CDR3 length: 12 residues. The germline gives CDR1 MNHEY, CDR2 SMNVEV (reference sequence). Losses at the gene ends were 6 bases for V and 8 bases for J; bases not matched to a gene: 5. The CDR3 DNA sequence: TGTGCCAGCAGATCAGGGGGCCGCGGCTACACCTTC. It is translated as CASRSGGRGYTF.

The chain recombines TRBV2 with TRBJ1-2, with D tentatively TRBD1 (5 bases). Germline assignment: CDR1 SNHLY and CDR2 FYNNEI. The ends were cut back, 6 bases at V and 7 bases at J, with 9 bases in the middle. This CDR3 contains 11 residues. The chain's CDR3 is CASSEGSGYTF. Written as DNA, the CDR3 is TGTGCCAGCAGCGAGGGGTCTGGCTACACCTTC.

V usage is TRBV13 and J usage is TRBJ2-1; D tentatively fits TRBD1 or TRBD2 (5 bases each). CDR1 is PRHDT, CDR2 FYEKMQ, per germline (reference sequence). With 5 bases removed from V and 4 bases from J, the gap between germline ends came to 12 bases. CDR3 length: 14 residues. The CDR3 is CASSIRDRYNEQFF. In DNA form, the CDR3 reads TGTGCCAGCAGCATCCGGGACCGATACAATGAGCAGTTCTTC.

The chain couples TRBV29-1 to TRBJ2-7; 8 positions match TRBD1. Germline lookup yields CDR1 SQVTM and CDR2 ANQGSEA. CDR3 length: 11 amino acids. The V and J ends lost 7 bases and 8 bases, in that order; junction bases with no gene match: 7. The CDR3 is CSGLDREKQYF. The CDR3 DNA sequence: TGCAGCGGACTGGACAGGGAAAAGCAGTACTTC.

V usage is TRBV15 and J usage is TRBJ2-5, with D uncertain. Germline V gene lookup returns CDR1 LNHNV and CDR2 YYDKDF (reference sequence). This CDR3 comprises 12 residues. Trimming took 3 bases from V and 1 from J, leaving 3 bases between them. CDR3 DNA sequence: TGTGCCACCAGCAGTTTCCAAGAGACCCAGTACTTC. Translating gives CATSSFQETQYF.

The V call is TRBV19, the J call TRBJ1-5, with D unresolved. The germline V gene encodes CDR1 LNHDA and CDR2 SQIVND (reference sequence). Between the trimmed V and J ends, which lost 1 base and 5 bases, there was a span of 9 bases. The CDR3 consists of 14 residues. The CDR3: CASSIGQVYQPQHF. The CDR3 nucleotides are TGTGCCAGTAGTATAGGGCAGGTCTATCAGCCCCAGCATTTT.

The chain joins TRBV1 to TRBJ2-5; TRBD2 is the table's D call, not checked against the DNA. TRBV1 is given as a pseudogene. This CDR3 region has 16 residues. The CDR3 sequence: CTSKIPGVQPCETQYF. CDR3 coding DNA: TGCACCAGCAAAATACCGGGGGTGCAACCTTGTGAGACCCAGTACTTC.

The chain carries TRBV5-1 and TRBJ2-3; D might be TRBD2 (6 bases). V dropped 4 bases and J dropped 0 bases, with 9 bases sitting between them. CDR1 is SGHRS, CDR2 YFSETQ, per germline. The CDR3 extends over 14 amino acids. CDR3 nucleotide sequence: TGCGCCAGCAGCCCGGGGGACAGCACAGATACGCAGTATTTT. It yields the protein CASSPGDSTDTQYF.

CDR3 region: CACSGDTDTQYF. CDR3 nucleotides: TGTGCCTGTTCAGGGGACACAGATACGCAGTATTTT. The chain uses TRBV30 and TRBJ2-3, with a weak D call TRBD1 (6 bases). Trimming took 6 bases from V and 2 from J, leaving 9 bases between them. The CDR3 covers 12 residues. In germline, CDR1 is GTSNPN, CDR2 SVGIG (reference sequence).

This clone was seen a handful of times. The V and J genes are TRBV30 and TRBJ2-5; the D is unclear. The CDR3 runs to 14 residues. Germline values: CDR1 GTSNPN, CDR2 SVGIG (reference sequence). V dropped 8 bases and J dropped 2 bases, with 18 bases sitting between them. CDR3 residues: CAVVPLTPQETQYF. CDR3 in DNA: TGTGCCGTAGTCCCCTTAACCCCTCAAGAGACCCAGTACTTC. The full variable domain, rest sourced from reference TRBV30 and TRBJ2-5, is SQTIHQWPATLVQPVGSPLSLECTVEGTSNPNLYWYRQAAGRGLQLLFYSVGIGQISSEVPQNLSASRPQDRQFILSSKKLLLSDSGFYLCAVVPLTPQETQYFGPGTRLLVL.

This chain links TRBV6-5 with TRBJ2-5; D gene ambiguous. This CDR3 has 14 amino acids. Germline lookup yields CDR1 MNHEY and CDR2 SVGAGI. The ends were cut back, 0 bases at V and 0 bases at J, with 5 bases in the middle. The CDR3 DNA is TGTGCCAGCAGTTACTCGTACAACCAAGAGACCCAGTACTTC. This translates into CASSYSYNQETQYF.

This clone has only a few counts. Other DNA sequences in this sample translate to the same CDR3. The chain uses TRBV29-1 and TRBJ1-5; D not resolved. The germline gives CDR1 SQVTM, CDR2 ANQGSEA. This CDR3 comprises 13 residues. V lost 2 bases to trimming and J lost 5 bases, with 10 bases between them. The DNA of the CDR3 is TGCAGCGTTGAAACCGGAAGGGATCAGCCCCAGCATTTT. It specifies CSVETGRDQPQHF.

This clone was recorded only once. This CDR3 is CASGDRLTYGYTF. The CDR3 DNA reads as TGTGCCAGTGGGGACAGATTAACTTATGGCTACACCTTC. The chain couples TRBV2 to TRBJ1-2; 7 positions agree with TRBD1. Germline lookup yields CDR1 SNHLY and CDR2 FYNNEI. V lost 9 bases to trimming and J lost 5 bases; unmatched junction nucleotides: 9. The CDR3 totals 13 residues.